This TCR beta chain was sequenced during a study of siplizumab effects on memory and regulatory T cells. The assay looked at 80,000 to 100,000 TCR templates in each sample. Assay used: immunoSEQ multiplex PCR; TCRdb lists only in-frame clones, some missing. The sample contains about 120,000 clones, around 93% of which appear only once. This clone has a single count. Its antigen remains unknown. The CDR3 consists of 17 residues. CDR1 is KGHSH and CDR2 is LQKENI in the germline V gene. V gave up 0 bases and J gave up 7 bases, with 22 bases separating them. General observations from the study: Siplizumab significantly decreased alloreactive sequences from unstimulated CD4+ memory cells. Mappable alloreactive CD4+ clones were on average roughly 70% Treg-derived with siplizumab, roughly 30% in controls. It seemed that naive T cells were more diverse than memory cells and were major contributors to the alloresponse.

The chain is built from TRBV18 and TRBJ2-7; D perhaps matches TRBD1 (5 bases). Material: non-Treg CD4+ T cells sorted from blood. This TCR came from a human donor in good health. In DNA, the CDR3 is TGTGCCAGCTCACCACCTATGACAGCCCCCGGAAGGTGGGAGCAGTACTTC. Translated: CASSPPMTAPGRWEQYF.